The T cell receptor (beta chain) described here comes from a study of blood T cell repertoires in COVID-19. The wider study: Samples representing acute and convalescent COVID-19 were sourced from the United States, Italy and Spain. PBMCs, B-cell-depleted T cells, or T cells were the source of the cDNA or gDNA that made up the material.

Original methodology: Reference gene primer amplification gave nucleated cell count estimates. Profiled with immunoSEQ multiplex PCR; TCRdb holds only in-frame clones, not every one. V and J calls and clone size are as listed in that table; D and trimming were resolved from the DNA. The data contain fewer than 250,000 clones, about four fifths of them singletons. This CDR3 is 13 amino acids long. The V gene's germline CDR1 is LGHNA and CDR2 YSLEER. V was cut by 0 bases and J by 4 bases, with 6 bases left in between. This clonotype originated in a man between 45 and 60 years old with active or convalescent COVID-19. Sequencing input: peripheral blood. The chain joins TRBV4-3 to TRBJ2-5; D unclear. The CDR3 nucleotides read TGCGCCAGCAGCCAAGATGCGGCAGAGACCCAGTACTTC. It specifies CASSQDAAETQYF.